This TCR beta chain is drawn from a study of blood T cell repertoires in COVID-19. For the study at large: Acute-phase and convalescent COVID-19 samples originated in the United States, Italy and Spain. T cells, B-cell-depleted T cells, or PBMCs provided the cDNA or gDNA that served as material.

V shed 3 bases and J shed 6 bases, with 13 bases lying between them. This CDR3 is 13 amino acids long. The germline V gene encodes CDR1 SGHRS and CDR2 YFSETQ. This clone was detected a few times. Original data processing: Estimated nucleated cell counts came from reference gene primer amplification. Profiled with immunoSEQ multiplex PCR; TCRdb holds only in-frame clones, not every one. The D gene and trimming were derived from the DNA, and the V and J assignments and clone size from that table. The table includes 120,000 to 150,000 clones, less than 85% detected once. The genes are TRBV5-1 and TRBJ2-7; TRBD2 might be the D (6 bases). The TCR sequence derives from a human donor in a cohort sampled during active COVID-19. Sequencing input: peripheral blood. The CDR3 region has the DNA TGCGCCAGCAGCTGGGGCGCGGGGTCCGAGCAGTACTTC. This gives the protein CASSWGAGSEQYF. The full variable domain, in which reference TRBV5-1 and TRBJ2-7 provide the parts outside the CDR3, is KAGVTQTPRYLIKTRGQQVTLSCSPISGHRSVSWYQQTPGQGLQFLFEYFSETQRNKGNFPGRFSGRQFSNSRSEMNVSTLELGDSALYLCASSWGAGSEQYFGPGTRLTVT.